A selection of T cell receptor beta chains follows, all from one sample in a study of cytomegalovirus exposure and HLA in healthy donors. Generated by immunoSEQ multiplex PCR, the TCRdb table keeps only in-frame clones and is missing some. The data contain around 220,000 clones, 70% to 90% of them seen just once; the ten biggest clones take up roughly 2.8%. Sequencing used PBMCs. These receptors all come from a woman under 30 in good health and CMV-seronegative. Both conserved end residues are part of each CDR3. Each record gives: D gene, CDR3 length, J gene, clone size, V gene, CDR3 DNA, CDR3 protein. D genes are given only for firm matches. Where a row states a size, it is once, few, many or the class of an expanded clone; other rows omit it.

D gene: NA; CDR3 length: 13; J gene: TRBJ1-4; clone size: NA; V gene: TRBV7-9; CDR3 DNA: TGTGCCAGCAGCCCTTCAGGGGTTGAAAAACTGTTTTTT; CDR3 protein: CASSPSGVEKLFF
D gene: NA; CDR3 length: 17; J gene: TRBJ1-3; clone size: NA; V gene: TRBV6-1; CDR3 DNA: TGTGCCAGCAGTGAAGCGCATGGGGGGAGCTCTGGAAACACCATATATTTT; CDR3 protein: CASSEAHGGSSGNTIYF
D gene: NA; CDR3 length: 15; J gene: TRBJ2-1; clone size: NA; V gene: TRBV9; CDR3 DNA: TGTGCCAGCAGCGTAGATAGCCTCCCCGGCCTGGAGCAGTTCTTC; CDR3 protein: CASSVDSLPGLEQFF
D gene: NA; CDR3 length: 15; J gene: TRBJ1-5; clone size: NA; V gene: TRBV19; CDR3 DNA: TGTGCCAGTAGTATAGCCAGGGATAGCAATCAGCCCCAGCATTTT; CDR3 protein: CASSIARDSNQPQHF
D gene: TRBD2; CDR3 length: 17; J gene: TRBJ2-5; clone size: NA; V gene: TRBV5-1; CDR3 DNA: TGCGCCAGCAGCTTACAAGGGACTAGCGGGATAGGTGAGACCCAGTACTTC; CDR3 protein: CASSLQGTSGIGETQYF
D gene: NA; CDR3 length: 15; J gene: TRBJ2-7; clone size: NA; V gene: TRBV19; CDR3 DNA: TGTGCCAGTAGTATAGGGAGACAGGAATCCTACGAGCAGTACTTC; CDR3 protein: CASSIGRQESYEQYF
D gene: NA; CDR3 length: 15; J gene: TRBJ1-2; clone size: few; V gene: TRBV5-6; CDR3 DNA: TGTGCCAGCAGCTTCCCGGGGACAAAGGACTATGGCTACACCTTC; CDR3 protein: CASSFPGTKDYGYTF
D gene: NA; CDR3 length: 14; J gene: TRBJ2-7; clone size: NA; V gene: TRBV13; CDR3 DNA: TGTGCCAGCAGCTTTGAGGGTCAAGACTACGAGCAGTACTTC; CDR3 protein: CASSFEGQDYEQYF
D gene: NA; CDR3 length: 14; J gene: TRBJ2-7; clone size: NA; V gene: TRBV21-1; CDR3 DNA: TGTGCCGACCGGGACACAAACCCCCTCGAGGCGCAGTACTTC; CDR3 protein: CADRDTNPLEAQYF
D gene: TRBD2; CDR3 length: 15; J gene: TRBJ2-3; clone size: NA; V gene: TRBV2; CDR3 DNA: TGTGCCAGCACTCCCGAATGGGGGGGAACAGATACGCAGTATTTT; CDR3 protein: CASTPEWGGTDTQYF
D gene: NA; CDR3 length: 15; J gene: TRBJ2-7; clone size: NA; V gene: TRBV29-1; CDR3 DNA: TGCAGCGTTGTAGGCGGGCAGGGAGGCCTCTACGAGCAGTACTTC; CDR3 protein: CSVVGGQGGLYEQYF
D gene: TRBD1; CDR3 length: 16; J gene: TRBJ1-2; clone size: NA; V gene: TRBV28; CDR3 DNA: TGTGCCAGCAGTCCGAACAGACAGGGACCTAACTATGGCTACACCTTC; CDR3 protein: CASSPNRQGPNYGYTF
D gene: NA; CDR3 length: 16; J gene: TRBJ2-5; clone size: NA; V gene: TRBV9; CDR3 DNA: TGTGCCAGCAGCGTAGCTACCGGCCCCTCAGGGGAGACCCAGTACTTC; CDR3 protein: CASSVATGPSGETQYF
D gene: NA; CDR3 length: 17; J gene: TRBJ1-2; clone size: once; V gene: TRBV4-1; CDR3 DNA: TGCGCCAGCAGCCAAGATCATAATACGGGGTCGGACTATGGCTACACCTTC; CDR3 protein: CASSQDHNTGSDYGYTF
D gene: TRBD1; CDR3 length: 14; J gene: TRBJ2-7; clone size: NA; V gene: TRBV27; CDR3 DNA: TGTGCCAGCAGTTGGGACAGGGGGGCAGGCGAGCAGTACTTC; CDR3 protein: CASSWDRGAGEQYF
D gene: TRBD2; CDR3 length: 16; J gene: TRBJ2-1; clone size: NA; V gene: TRBV9; CDR3 DNA: TGTGCCAGCAGCGTAGGAACTAGCGGAGTTTACAATGAGCAGTTCTTC; CDR3 protein: CASSVGTSGVYNEQFF
D gene: NA; CDR3 length: 17; J gene: TRBJ1-2; clone size: NA; V gene: TRBV7-9; CDR3 DNA: TGTGCCAGCAGCCCCAAAGGGGGGGCCGCCTCTAACTATGGCTACACCTTC; CDR3 protein: CASSPKGGAASNYGYTF
D gene: TRBD1; CDR3 length: 15; J gene: TRBJ2-7; clone size: NA; V gene: TRBV5-1; CDR3 DNA: TGCGCCAGCTCGGTTTCGGACAGGGGGAACTACGAGCAGTACTTC; CDR3 protein: CASSVSDRGNYEQYF
D gene: NA; CDR3 length: 16; J gene: TRBJ1-3; clone size: NA; V gene: TRBV6-5; CDR3 DNA: TGTGCCAGCAGTTACTTTGGGGCCAGCTCTGGAAACACCATATATTTT; CDR3 protein: CASSYFGASSGNTIYF
D gene: NA; CDR3 length: 14; J gene: TRBJ2-7; clone size: NA; V gene: TRBV27; CDR3 DNA: TGTGCCAGCAGTTTGCGCGGAGGGCCTAACGAGCAGTACTTC; CDR3 protein: CASSLRGGPNEQYF
D gene: TRBD1; CDR3 length: 13; J gene: TRBJ1-2; clone size: NA; V gene: TRBV2; CDR3 DNA: TGTGCCAGCGTCCGGGACAGGGCCTATGGCTACACCTTC; CDR3 protein: CASVRDRAYGYTF
D gene: TRBD2; CDR3 length: 15; J gene: TRBJ2-7; clone size: NA; V gene: TRBV6-6; CDR3 DNA: TGTGCCACCCGCGGGGGGGTAGCGGGCACCTACGAGCAGTACTTC; CDR3 protein: CATRGGVAGTYEQYF
D gene: NA; CDR3 length: 14; J gene: TRBJ2-6; clone size: NA; V gene: TRBV27; CDR3 DNA: TGTGCCAGCAGCCACTACTCTGGGGCCAACGTCCTGACTTTC; CDR3 protein: CASSHYSGANVLTF
D gene: TRBD1; CDR3 length: 15; J gene: TRBJ2-7; clone size: NA; V gene: TRBV6-5; CDR3 DNA: TGTGCCACCCTAAGGCATGGGACAGGGTTCTACGAGCAGTACTTC; CDR3 protein: CATLRHGTGFYEQYF
D gene: TRBD1; CDR3 length: 19; J gene: TRBJ2-7; clone size: NA; V gene: TRBV27; CDR3 DNA: TGTGCCAGCAGTTTATCTCGAGATTCACCGGGACAGGGGTTCCACGAGCAGTACTTC; CDR3 protein: CASSLSRDSPGQGFHEQYF
D gene: NA; CDR3 length: 17; J gene: TRBJ2-1; clone size: NA; V gene: TRBV11-2; CDR3 DNA: TGTGCCAGCAGCTTAGGTCGTCTGGGAGGCTCCTACAATGAGCAGTTCTTC; CDR3 protein: CASSLGRLGGSYNEQFF
D gene: TRBD2; CDR3 length: 14; J gene: TRBJ2-1; clone size: NA; V gene: TRBV4-1; CDR3 DNA: TGCGCCAGCAGAGGTAGCGGGGTCTACAATGAGCAGTTCTTC; CDR3 protein: CASRGSGVYNEQFF
D gene: TRBD2; CDR3 length: 15; J gene: TRBJ2-3; clone size: NA; V gene: TRBV4-3; CDR3 DNA: TGCGCCAGCAGCTCCGAACTAGCGGGGACAGATACGCAGTATTTT; CDR3 protein: CASSSELAGTDTQYF
D gene: NA; CDR3 length: 14; J gene: TRBJ1-2; clone size: NA; V gene: TRBV28; CDR3 DNA: TGTGCCAGCAGTCACAGACACCGCTACTATGGCTACACCTTC; CDR3 protein: CASSHRHRYYGYTF
D gene: TRBD2; CDR3 length: 15; J gene: TRBJ2-1; clone size: once; V gene: TRBV6-5; CDR3 DNA: TGTGCCAGCAGGGCAAGCGGGAGTAGTGGCAATGAGCAGTTCTTC; CDR3 protein: CASRASGSSGNEQFF
D gene: TRBD2; CDR3 length: 14; J gene: TRBJ2-7; clone size: few; V gene: TRBV4-2; CDR3 DNA: TGTGCCAGCAGCCAAGACGGGAGGGACTACGAGCAGTACTTC; CDR3 protein: CASSQDGRDYEQYF
D gene: NA; CDR3 length: 15; J gene: TRBJ2-7; clone size: NA; V gene: TRBV27; CDR3 DNA: TGTGCCAGCAGTTTATCGGCACAGGGAGATTACGAGCAGTACTTC; CDR3 protein: CASSLSAQGDYEQYF
D gene: TRBD2; CDR3 length: 15; J gene: TRBJ2-5; clone size: NA; V gene: TRBV11-2; CDR3 DNA: TGTGCCAGCAGCTTATCTAGCGGGCCCCAAGAGACCCAGTACTTC; CDR3 protein: CASSLSSGPQETQYF